This entry features one T cell receptor (beta chain) sequence. It has no known antigen specificity. Base qualities were left out, and no much larger clone turns up one base away. TCRbeta CDR3 regions were amplified from genomic DNA using the immunoSEQ Assay, a bias-controlled multiplex PCR. In the source study's methods: Nucleated cell counts per sample were estimated from amplification of reference gene primers within the assay. Sequence reads were collapsed and filtered to measure the absolute abundance of every unique TCRbeta CDR3 rearrangement. For each sample, productive Simpson clonality was calculated as the square root of Simpson's diversity index over productive rearrangements. Here the immuneACCESS table is served through TCRdb, limited to in-frame sequences with V and J called. Missing clones are a known gap in these copies; in checked studies unresolved V genes cover under half, and the rest lacks a known reason. V and J calls and clone size are those listed in that table; D and trimming were worked out from the DNA. Across this sample there are roughly 58,000 clones, with about 66% seen only once. Around 54% of the sample is in the top ten clones.

The germline V gene (reference sequence) gives CDR1 as LNHNV and CDR2 as YYDKDF. Taken from cysteine to phenylalanine, the CDR3 has 13 residues. The only DNA kept is the CDR3, 39 bases in frame from the first base. The germline ends are 14 bases apart after V is trimmed by 1 base and J by 10 bases. The sample is drawn from a study of blood T cell repertoires in COVID-19 (dated by TCRdb to about 2020). Turning to the overall study: Samples from collaborators originated in the United States, Italy and Spain and spanned both the acute and convalescent phases of COVID-19. The prospective study material was composed of cDNA or gDNA derived from T cells, B-cell-depleted T cells, or PBMCs. Deeply sampled blood TCRbeta repertoires from subjects exposed to, actively infected with, or recovered from COVID-19 were included in the dataset. The repertoires were released in a freely available public database meant as a resource for research on the immune response to SARS-CoV-2. Samples came from the ongoing ImmuneRACE study (first 160 participants) plus 1,254 subjects from 6 global collaborators. A de-identified subject ID, COVID-19 status, age in years and sex were almost always included in the sample metadata. Where available, HLA class I and class II types were taken from metadata supplied by the sample provider and were not determined by assay-based typing.

The research as a whole found: The amount of clinical and demographic metadata varied by source and participant and was provided uncurated.

Participants in the prospective study were enrolled through a virtual design, were aged roughly 18 to 95 years, and lived in 20 to 30 United States geographic areas. To assign participants to cohorts, the prospective study relied on clinical history that participants themselves reported in a screening survey and a study questionnaire. Exposed participants were defined as having been in contact with someone with a PCR-confirmed or clinician-diagnosed COVID-19 case within 2 weeks of study entry. Each participant in the prospective study had whole blood, serum and a nasopharyngeal or oropharyngeal swab collected by mobile phlebotomists. Prospective study participants could optionally give additional blood draws and questionnaires over a roughly 2-month period. Blood samples from the prospective study were shipped frozen or at room temperature prior to DNA extraction.

The sequenced sample was PBMCs or T cells enriched from blood (not recorded which). The clonotype originates from a woman aged 60-75 years who had been exposed to COVID-19. Recombination connected TRBV15 to TRBJ2-7; TRBD1 is possibly the D segment (6 matching bases). The CDR3 loop reads CATSRVAGERQYF. At the DNA level, the sequence is TGTGCCACCAGCAGAGTAGCAGGGGAACGTCAGTACTTC. Reference TRBV15 and TRBJ2-7 proteins supply the regions before and after the CDR3; the full variable domain is: DAMVIQNPRYQVTQFGKPVTLSCSQTLNHNVMYWYQQKSSQAPKLLFHYYDKDFNNEADTPDNFQSRRPNTSFCFLDIRSPGLGDTAMYLCATSRVAGERQYFGPGTRLTVT.